These 5 T cell receptor beta chains share one sample of origin, sequenced in a study of blood T cells in healthy people across ages. A second PCR of 7 to 11 cycles used a sample-barcoded 5' primer and a J-beta primer mix. One entry per CDR3 protein, called by TCRdb with MiXCR from the 5' RACE reads. The sample contains about 600,000 distinct CDR3 sequences, around half of which appear only once. The sequenced sample was blood. All receptors come from a man older than 75 in good health.

This rearrangement joins TRBV7-6 to TRBJ2-5; a possible D gene is TRBD1 (6 bases). V was cut by 4 bases and J by 7 bases, with 13 bases left in between. The CDR3 spans 13 residues. Per germline, CDR1 SGHVS and CDR2 FNYEAQ. The CDR3 loop is CASSSGASATQYF. DNA for the CDR3: TGTGCCAGCAGCTCAGGGGCCAGCGCGACCCAGTACTTC.

Here the CDR3 reads CASSVLETQYF. CDR3 nucleotides: TGTGCCAGCAGTGTATTGGAGACCCAGTACTTC. The chain uses TRBV7-2 and TRBJ2-5; D is ambiguous. Trimming cost V 6 bases and J 5 bases, with 7 bases left between them. This CDR3 is built from 11 residues. The germline V gene encodes CDR1 SGHTA and CDR2 FQGNSA.

This clonotype was detected only a few times. The genes are TRBV6-5 and TRBJ1-1; 7 bases match TRBD1. The V and J ends lost 6 bases and 5 bases, in that order; junction bases with no gene match: 12. Germline lookup yields CDR1 MNHEY and CDR2 SVGAGI. This CDR3 is built from 15 residues. CDR3 region: CASRVTGETGTEAFF. CDR3 in DNA: TGTGCCAGCAGAGTAACAGGGGAAACGGGGACTGAAGCTTTCTTT.

This clonotype was seen a handful of times. The chain uses TRBV7-9 and TRBJ2-5, with TRBD2 matching 10 bases. CDR1 is SEHNR, CDR2 FQNEAQ, per germline (reference sequence). J was trimmed by 1 base and V by 3 bases; bases with no gene match: 5. This CDR3 region has 16 residues. The chain's CDR3 is CASSLGLAHLQETQYF. Written as DNA, the CDR3 is TGTGCCAGCAGCTTGGGACTAGCGCACCTCCAAGAGACCCAGTACTTC.

V gene TRBV5-1 combines with J gene TRBJ2-3, with 9 bases identical to TRBD2. The germline gives CDR1 SGHRS, CDR2 YFSETQ. This CDR3 spans 15 amino acids. With V trimmed by 3 bases and J by 5 bases, 7 bases remained unmatched. In DNA form, the CDR3 reads TGCGCCAGCAGCTGGGAGCTAGCGGGATTAGATACGCAGTATTTT. Its protein is CASSWELAGLDTQYF.